Below are 32 T cell receptor beta chains sequenced from a single sample in a study of human T cells and chemical hapten exposure. Via MiXCR, TCRdb re-called the RACE reads, giving one row per CDR3 protein. The table records 300,000 to 450,000 distinct CDR3 sequences, roughly 5% of them present only once. Time point noted: patch test 1, 2 weeks after DPC sensitization. As for treatment: therapeutic diphenylcyclopropenone sensitization with weekly scalp DPC. The source material was whole blood, sampled in connection with sensitization to the hapten diphenylcyclopropenone (DPC). These receptors were collected from a woman in her fifties or sixties with alopecia areata. Some clones in this sample may be carry-over from other donors' samples.

This clonotype was seen more than once but under ten times. The chain links TRBV6-5 to TRBJ1-1; D not resolved. Germline V CDR1 and CDR2: MNHEY, SVGAGI. The CDR3 extends over 15 amino acids. V lost 5 bases and J 0 bases, leaving 13 bases between the germline ends. CDR3 nucleotide sequence: TGTGCCAGCAGTCCCCTAGGCCGGGTGAACACTGAAGCTTTCTTT. As protein: CASSPLGRVNTEAFF.

The rearrangement joins TRBV20-1 to TRBJ1-1; D remains unclear. Germline CDR1 is DFQATT and CDR2 is SNEGSKA (reference sequence). The CDR3 consists of 15 residues. Trimming left V 6 bases short and J 0 bases short, with 17 bases between. CDR3 DNA: TGCAGTGCGGTGCTCGGGGAGCTTATGAACACTGAAGCTTTCTTT. It is translated as CSAVLGELMNTEAFF.

This clonotype appeared a few times. The J gene is TRBJ1-3, the V gene TRBV6-1; D is unclear. The germline V and J ends were trimmed by 1 base and 1 base, with 8 bases remaining between them. The CDR3 runs 15 residues. The germline V gene encodes CDR1 MNHNS and CDR2 SASEGT. The CDR3: CASSEGRASGNTIYF. As DNA, the CDR3 is TGTGCCAGCAGTGAAGGGAGGGCTTCTGGAAACACCATATATTTT.

V gene TRBV7-2 combines with J gene TRBJ2-3, with no clear D. Trimming removed 3 bases from V and 5 bases from J, with 9 bases in between. Looked up from germline, CDR1 is SGHTA and CDR2 is FQGNSA. The CDR3 covers 13 residues. The CDR3, as DNA: TGTGCCAGCAGCTTCAACTCCGGAGATACGCAGTATTTT. It translates to CASSFNSGDTQYF.

This clonotype was recorded many times. This chain links TRBV6-5 with TRBJ1-1; the D is unclear. Trimming removed 2 bases at V and 6 bases at J, with 4 bases between. The CDR3 length is 11 residues. From germline, CDR1 is MNHEY and CDR2 SVGAGI. CDR3 region: CASSYRSEAFF. CDR3 in DNA: TGTGCCAGCAGTTACAGATCTGAAGCTTTCTTT.

This clonotype has just a few counts. This sequence joins TRBV27 and TRBJ2-7, with 8 positions matching TRBD2. CDR1 MNHEY and CDR2 SMNVEV come from the germline V gene (reference sequence). V trimming: 0 bases; J trimming: 0 bases; junction bases outside the gene matches: 4. The CDR3 runs to 16 residues. CDR3 protein: CASSLSWGTSSYEQYF. CDR3 coding DNA: TGTGCCAGCAGTTTATCGTGGGGGACTAGCTCCTACGAGCAGTACTTC.

This clonotype was seen repeatedly, ten times or more. This chain links TRBV9 with TRBJ1-5, with a possible D match to TRBD1 (6 bases). V was trimmed by 0 bases and J by 2 bases, leaving 6 bases between them. Germline V gene sequence: CDR1 SGDLS, CDR2 YYNGEE. The CDR3 consists of 14 residues. The CDR3 bases are TGTGCCAGCAGCGTAGAGGGGGGCAATCAGCCCCAGCATTTT. The encoded protein is CASSVEGGNQPQHF.

Comments on this clonotype: It may be a read error: a sequence one base away is much more abundant. The CDR3 region is CASSYSIQQKRATSNQPQHF. CDR3 bases: TGTGCCAGCAGTTACTCGATTCAGCAGAAACGAGCGACTAGCAATCAGCCCCAGCATTTT. The V gene is TRBV6-2 or TRBV6-3, the J gene TRBJ1-5; unclear D gene. Germline V gives CDR1 MNHEY, CDR2 SVGEGT. There are 20 residues in the CDR3. With 0 bases removed from V and 0 bases from J, the gap between germline ends came to 21 bases.

The gene calls are TRBV18 and TRBJ2-6, with D maybe TRBD1 (5 bases). CDR3 length: 16 residues. V was pared by 1 base and J by 0 bases, with 7 bases between. Germline-derived CDR1 and CDR2 are KGHSH and LQKENI. CDR3 nucleotide sequence: TGTGCCAGCTCACCACAGGACATCTCTGGGGCCAACGTCCTGACTTTC. It is translated as CASSPQDISGANVLTF.

This clonotype showed up just a few times. The chain employs TRBV2 and TRBJ1-5, with D hard to call. CDR1 and CDR2 from the germline V gene are SNHLY and FYNNEI. Trimming took off 4 bases at V and 9 bases at J, with 19 bases between the two ends. This CDR3 comprises 15 residues. The CDR3 spells CASSGGRQAVPPQHF. DNA of the CDR3: TGTGCCAGCAGTGGGGGAAGACAAGCGGTTCCGCCCCAGCATTTT.

This clonotype was seen a handful of times. The chain recombines TRBV4-2 with TRBJ1-5, with unresolved D. Trimming left V 0 bases short and J 1 base short, with 13 bases between. Per the germline V gene, CDR1 is LGHNA and CDR2 is YNFKEQ. The CDR3 runs to 17 residues. This CDR3 reads CASSQDVRTSSNQPQHF. CDR3 sequence (DNA): TGTGCCAGCAGCCAAGATGTGCGGACGTCGAGCAATCAGCCCCAGCATTTT.

This clonotype was found many times. V is TRBV7-9 and J is TRBJ1-5, with TRBD1 matching over 9 bases. The CDR3 extends over 14 amino acids. Germline V lookup: CDR1 SEHNR, CDR2 FQNEAQ (reference sequence). V trimming: 5 bases; J trimming: 7 bases; junction bases outside the gene matches: 6. The CDR3 loop is CASSATGGWQPQHF. The CDR3 DNA is TGTGCCAGCAGCGCCACAGGGGGCTGGCAGCCCCAGCATTTT.

V gene TRBV28 combines with J gene TRBJ2-1; weak D call: TRBD2 (5 bases). CDR3 length: 15 amino acids. Germline CDR1 is MDHEN and CDR2 is SYDVKM. V lost 6 bases, J lost 7 bases, and 19 bases lay in between. The CDR3 spells CASSPQYGVGNEQFF. CDR3 bases: TGTGCCAGCAGCCCCCAATACGGGGTGGGAAATGAGCAGTTCTTC. Supplemented by reference TRBV28 and TRBJ2-1, the full variable domain reads DVKVTQSSRYLVKRTGEKVFLECVQDMDHENMFWYRQDPGLGLRLIYFSYDVKMKEKGDIPEGYSVSREKKERFSLILESASTNQTSMYLCASSPQYGVGNEQFFGPGTRLTVL.

This clonotype showed up just a few times. This chain connects TRBV7-9 to TRBJ2-3; 7 bases line up with TRBD1. The germline V gene has CDR1 SEHNR and CDR2 FQNEAQ (reference sequence). V lost 5 bases and J lost 1; bases outside the gene matches: 6. The CDR3 contains 15 residues. The CDR3 sequence: CASSPGQRGTDTQYF. The DNA for the CDR3 is TGTGCCAGCAGCCCGGGACAGCGAGGCACAGATACGCAGTATTTT.

This clonotype has more than one count but fewer than ten. The rearrangement joins TRBV2 to TRBJ2-4; D is uncertain. This CDR3 region has 11 residues. Trimming left V 7 bases short and J 3 bases short, with 4 bases between. Germline CDR1 and CDR2: SNHLY and FYNNEI. Written as DNA, the CDR3 is TGTGCCAGCAAAGACAAAAACATTCAGTACTTC. It encodes CASKDKNIQYF.

The CDR3 DNA is TGTGCCAGCATCCCAGGAAGTGGCGGGGAGCTGTTTTTT. It yields the protein CASIPGSGGELFF. The V call is TRBV3-1, the J call TRBJ2-2; unclear D gene. V lost 7 bases and J lost 7, with 13 bases in between. Germline values: CDR1 LGHDT, CDR2 YNNKEL (reference sequence). The CDR3 is 13 amino acids.

The chain couples TRBV5-1 to TRBJ2-3; TRBD2 agrees at 7 bases. V shed 1 base, J shed 1 base, and the junction held 6 bases outside the gene matches. The germline gives CDR1 SGHRS, CDR2 YFSETQ. The CDR3 loop spans 16 amino acids. In DNA, the CDR3 is TGCGCCAGCAGCTTGAAGACTGGGGGGGGCACAGATACGCAGTATTTT. It yields the protein CASSLKTGGGTDTQYF.

The CDR3 nucleotides are TGTGCCAGCAGCCATCCGCGCCCTGGGGCCAACGTCCTGACTTTC. It encodes CASSHPRPGANVLTF. The gene calls are TRBV14 and TRBJ2-6, with no clear D. Looked up from germline, CDR1 is SGHDN and CDR2 is FVKESK. The CDR3 length is 15 residues. Trimming cost V 3 bases and J 2 bases, with 8 bases left between them.

Ten or more counts support this clonotype. The V and J genes are TRBV20-1 and TRBJ2-7; TRBD2 agrees at 10 bases. The CDR3 runs to 14 residues. V lost 0 bases, J lost 6 bases, and 5 bases stayed unmatched. CDR1 DFQATT and CDR2 SNEGSKA come from the germline V gene (reference sequence). CDR3 sequence reads: CSARDELAGFEQYF. The DNA for the CDR3 is TGCAGTGCTAGAGATGAACTAGCGGGATTCGAGCAGTACTTC.

This clonotype was picked up many times. The V and J genes are TRBV27 and TRBJ1-2, with a possible D match to TRBD1 (6 bases). V dropped 5 bases and J dropped 7 bases, with 32 bases sitting between them. This CDR3 contains 19 residues. Germline values: CDR1 MNHEY, CDR2 SMNVEV (reference sequence). The CDR3 DNA follows: TGTGCCAGCAGTAGAGCCGACATCGGACAGCCTGGACGGAGAAGTGGCTACACCTTC. Translated, it gives CASSRADIGQPGRRSGYTF.

This clonotype appeared many times. The gene calls are TRBV6-2 or TRBV6-3 and TRBJ2-5; tentative D call: TRBD1 (6 bases). The CDR3 contains 15 residues. V shed 7 bases and J shed 3 bases, with 18 bases lying between them. In germline, CDR1 is MNHEY, CDR2 SVGEGT. CDR3 loop: CASKLQGRPEETQYF. Here the CDR3 DNA reads TGTGCCAGCAAACTTCAGGGGCGCCCTGAAGAGACCCAGTACTTC.

This clonotype was seen at least ten times. The chain links TRBV13 to TRBJ2-3; D might be TRBD2 (6 bases). Per germline, CDR1 PRHDT and CDR2 FYEKMQ (reference sequence). Deletions cut 4 bases from V and 2 bases from J, with 10 bases between. There are 14 residues in the CDR3. The CDR3: CASSYGTFTDTQYF. In DNA form, the CDR3 reads TGTGCCAGCAGCTACGGGACTTTCACAGATACGCAGTATTTT.

The genes are TRBV7-2 and TRBJ2-3; 9 positions agree with TRBD2. Germline CDR1 SGHTA, CDR2 FQGNSA. The CDR3 sequence is 16 residues long. V shed 4 bases, J shed 5 bases, and the junction held 10 bases outside the gene matches. The CDR3 reads CASSSSGAWGLDTQYF. The DNA of the CDR3 is TGTGCCAGCAGCTCTAGCGGGGCTTGGGGTTTAGATACGCAGTATTTT.

This clonotype was detected only a few times. V and J are TRBV20-1 and TRBJ2-3; 12 bases are shared with TRBD2. This CDR3 is 14 amino acids long. The germline V gene has CDR1 DFQATT and CDR2 SNEGSKA (reference sequence). CDR3 DNA sequence: TGCACCGCGACTAGCGGGAGTCACACAGATACGCAGTATTTT. As protein: CTATSGSHTDTQYF.

At least ten counts were recorded for this clonotype. The chain joins TRBV29-1 to TRBJ1-1; 8 bases match TRBD1. This CDR3 contains 14 residues. The V gene's germline CDR1 is SQVTM and CDR2 ANQGSEA. The ends lost 3 bases at V and 6 bases at J; junction bases unmatched: 9. CDR3 sequence: CSVEDRVLRAEAFF. CDR3 bases: TGCAGCGTTGAGGACAGGGTTTTAAGGGCTGAAGCTTTCTTT.

The rearrangement uses TRBV7-2 and TRBJ2-3; 7 nucleotides match TRBD2. CDR3 length: 14 residues. CDR1 SGHTA and CDR2 FQGNSA come from the germline V gene. With V trimmed by 10 bases and J by 8 bases, 15 bases remained unmatched. CDR3 region: CATVSGPPAGTQYF. The DNA for the CDR3 is TGTGCCACCGTTAGCGGGCCGCCGGCTGGTACGCAGTATTTT.

In this sample, this clonotype turned up many times. The chain is built from TRBV27 and TRBJ2-7; either TRBD1 or TRBD2 may supply D (6 bases each). CDR1 MNHEY and CDR2 SMNVEV come from the germline V gene (reference sequence). The V gene lost 5 bases and the J gene lost 3 bases, with 23 bases spanning the gap. The CDR3 length is 17 residues. CDR3 coding DNA: TGTGCCAGCAGTCCTCTGATGTTCGGGGGCGCTGGCTACGAGCAGTACTTC. It encodes CASSPLMFGGAGYEQYF.

This clonotype was seen ten or more times. V usage is TRBV7-9 and J usage is TRBJ1-2; a possible D gene is TRBD1 (5 bases). Germline V gene sequence: CDR1 SEHNR, CDR2 FQNEAQ (reference sequence). V shed 5 bases and J shed 4 bases, with 17 bases lying between them. The CDR3 has 15 residues. The CDR3 DNA is TGTGCCAGCAGCCATACGGGGGAATCGGCCTATGGCTACACCTTC. It yields the protein CASSHTGESAYGYTF.

The rearrangement uses TRBV7-3 and TRBJ1-3; D is possibly TRBD1 (5 bases). V was shortened by 6 bases and J by 8 bases, with 14 bases between the two germline ends. This CDR3 region has 13 residues. Germline V lookup: CDR1 SGHTA, CDR2 FQGTGA. CDR3 sequence: CASSVGVGDTIYF. The CDR3 DNA reads as TGTGCCAGCAGTGTTGGAGTAGGGGACACCATATATTTT.

V and J are TRBV28 and TRBJ1-1; possibly TRBD1 for D (5 bases). Germline CDR1 and CDR2: MDHEN and SYDVKM. CDR3 length: 13 amino acids. V gave up 6 bases and J gave up 5 bases, with 13 bases separating them. The CDR3 loop is CASRPGGTTEAFF. The DNA for the CDR3 is TGTGCCAGCAGGCCCGGGGGGACGACTGAAGCTTTCTTT.

This clonotype was observed many times. This chain uses TRBV5-1 with TRBJ1-3; TRBD1 matches 7 bases. The CDR3 runs 15 residues. The germline CDR1 and CDR2 sequences are SGHRS and YFSETQ. Germline trimming cut 4 bases from V and 0 bases from J; bases unmatched to any gene: 4. This CDR3 reads CASSGGQSSGNTIYF. CDR3 nucleotides: TGCGCCAGCAGCGGGGGACAGAGCTCTGGAAACACCATATATTTT.

This clonotype was seen a few times. The chain uses TRBV5-1 and TRBJ2-7; either TRBD1 or TRBD2 may supply D (5 bases each). This CDR3 is 14 amino acids long. V lost 1 base and J 4 bases, leaving 12 bases between the germline ends. Germline assignment: CDR1 SGHRS and CDR2 YFSETQ. As DNA, the CDR3 is TGCGCCAGCAGCTTGCTCAGGGAGTCGTACGAGCAGTACTTC. Residues: CASSLLRESYEQYF.